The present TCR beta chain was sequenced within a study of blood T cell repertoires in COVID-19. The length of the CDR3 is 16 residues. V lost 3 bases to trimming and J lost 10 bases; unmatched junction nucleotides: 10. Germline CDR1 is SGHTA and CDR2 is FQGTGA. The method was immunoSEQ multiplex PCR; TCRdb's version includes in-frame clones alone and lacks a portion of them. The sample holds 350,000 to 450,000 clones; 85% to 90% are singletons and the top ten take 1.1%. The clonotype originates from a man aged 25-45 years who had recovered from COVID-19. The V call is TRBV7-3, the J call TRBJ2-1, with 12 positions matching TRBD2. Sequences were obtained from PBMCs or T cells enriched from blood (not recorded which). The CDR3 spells CASSLNPGLAGYEQFF. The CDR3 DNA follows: TGTGCCAGCAGCTTGAATCCGGGACTAGCGGGCTACGAGCAGTTCTTC.